A selection of T cell receptor beta chains follows, all from one sample in a study of blood T cells in healthy people across ages. One entry per CDR3 protein results from TCRdb running MiXCR on the 5' RACE reads. The data hold 800,000 to 1,300,000 distinct CDR3 sequences, with around 27% observed a single time. These data were also reused for a study on T cells of mothers and their children.

Input material: blood. Receptor source: a girl aged 2-9 years in good health. The CDR3 runs from the conserved cysteine through the conserved F or W. The order of the fields is J gene, D gene, clone size, V gene, CDR3 protein, CDR3 DNA. D genes are given only for firm matches. Only some rows state a clone size, as once, few, many or a class for expanded clones.

j_call: TRBJ2-5; d_call: TRBD1; clone_size: few; v_call: TRBV6-1; cdr3_aa: CASSDRGPREETQYF; cdr3_nt: TGTGCCAGCAGTGACAGGGGGCCGAGGGAAGAGACCCAGTACTTC
j_call: TRBJ2-5; d_call: NA; clone_size: once; v_call: TRBV7-2; cdr3_aa: CASSLRPDGTQYF; cdr3_nt: TGTGCCAGCAGCTTAAGGCCAGATGGGACCCAGTACTTC
j_call: TRBJ1-2; d_call: NA; clone_size: NA; v_call: TRBV27; cdr3_aa: CASSSTTWMNYGYTF; cdr3_nt: TGTGCCAGCAGTTCTACGACATGGATGAACTATGGCTACACCTTC
j_call: TRBJ2-6; d_call: NA; clone_size: few; v_call: TRBV7-9; cdr3_aa: CASSSLGSAVLTF; cdr3_nt: TGTGCCAGCAGCTCGTTGGGGTCAGCCGTCCTGACTTTC
j_call: TRBJ1-2; d_call: NA; clone_size: NA; v_call: TRBV7-9; cdr3_aa: CASSLDFDHGYTF; cdr3_nt: TGTGCCAGCAGCTTAGATTTTGACCATGGCTACACCTTC
j_call: TRBJ2-7; d_call: TRBD2; clone_size: NA; v_call: TRBV7-3; cdr3_aa: CASSDGGGHEQYF; cdr3_nt: TGTGCCAGCAGCGACGGGGGAGGGCACGAGCAGTACTTC
j_call: TRBJ1-1; d_call: NA; clone_size: NA; v_call: TRBV5-1; cdr3_aa: CASSLGGRQVGTEAFF; cdr3_nt: TGCGCCAGCAGCTTGGGGGGCCGACAGGTCGGCACTGAAGCTTTCTTT
j_call: TRBJ2-7; d_call: NA; clone_size: few; v_call: TRBV28; cdr3_aa: CASSYVADPPSQVQYF; cdr3_nt: TGTGCCAGCAGTTATGTGGCAGACCCACCTTCCCAGGTGCAGTACTTC
j_call: TRBJ1-4; d_call: NA; clone_size: few; v_call: TRBV5-1; cdr3_aa: CASSLGHREKLFF; cdr3_nt: TGCGCCAGCAGCTTGGGACATAGGGAAAAACTGTTTTTT
j_call: TRBJ2-1; d_call: NA; clone_size: few; v_call: TRBV5-8; cdr3_aa: CASSPLARTYNEQFF; cdr3_nt: TGTGCCAGCAGCCCTCTAGCGCGTACCTACAATGAGCAGTTCTTC
j_call: TRBJ1-5; d_call: NA; clone_size: NA; v_call: TRBV20-1; cdr3_aa: CSGSGAQGNQPQHF; cdr3_nt: TGCAGTGGGTCAGGGGCGCAGGGGAATCAGCCCCAGCATTTT
j_call: TRBJ2-5; d_call: NA; clone_size: few; v_call: TRBV6-2/TRBV6-3; cdr3_aa: CASSYSSRGETQYF; cdr3_nt: TGTGCCAGCAGTTACTCATCCCGCGGAGAGACCCAGTACTTC
j_call: TRBJ1-6; d_call: NA; clone_size: few; v_call: TRBV7-9; cdr3_aa: CASSGRDGDNSPLHF; cdr3_nt: TGTGCCAGCAGCGGCCGGGACGGCGATAATTCACCCCTCCACTTT
j_call: TRBJ1-1; d_call: TRBD1; clone_size: few; v_call: TRBV7-9; cdr3_aa: CASSAGQSNTEAFF; cdr3_nt: TGTGCCAGCAGCGCGGGACAGTCGAACACTGAAGCTTTCTTT
j_call: TRBJ1-2; d_call: TRBD1; clone_size: NA; v_call: TRBV20-1; cdr3_aa: CRVGTGDNPYGYTF; cdr3_nt: TGCAGGGTGGGGACAGGGGACAATCCCTATGGCTACACCTTC
j_call: TRBJ2-5; d_call: TRBD2; clone_size: few; v_call: TRBV20-1; cdr3_aa: CSARDPTSVQETQYF; cdr3_nt: TGCAGTGCTAGAGATCCCACTAGCGTTCAAGAGACCCAGTACTTC
j_call: TRBJ2-4; d_call: TRBD2; clone_size: few; v_call: TRBV28; cdr3_aa: CASSFGRIAKNIQYF; cdr3_nt: TGTGCCAGCAGTTTCGGGAGGATAGCCAAAAACATTCAGTACTTC
j_call: TRBJ2-6; d_call: NA; clone_size: NA; v_call: TRBV12-3/TRBV12-4; cdr3_aa: CASSSFSGANVLTF; cdr3_nt: TGTGCCAGCAGTTCTTTCTCTGGGGCCAACGTCCTGACTTTC
j_call: TRBJ2-5; d_call: TRBD1; clone_size: NA; v_call: TRBV28; cdr3_aa: CASTPDRTRETQYF; cdr3_nt: TGTGCCAGCACCCCGGACAGGACGAGGGAGACCCAGTACTTC
j_call: TRBJ1-4; d_call: NA; clone_size: NA; v_call: TRBV5-6; cdr3_aa: CASSYFGPVFEGKLFF; cdr3_nt: TGTGCCAGCAGCTATTTTGGCCCGGTTTTCGAAGGAAAACTGTTTTTT
j_call: TRBJ2-1; d_call: NA; clone_size: NA; v_call: TRBV6-4; cdr3_aa: CASSGLSYQWSEQFF; cdr3_nt: TGTGCCAGCAGTGGCCTTTCATACCAGTGGAGTGAGCAGTTCTTC
j_call: TRBJ2-7; d_call: TRBD1; clone_size: NA; v_call: TRBV6-6; cdr3_aa: CASKGTGNYEQYF; cdr3_nt: TGTGCCAGCAAGGGGACAGGGAATTACGAGCAGTACTTC
j_call: TRBJ1-2; d_call: NA; clone_size: NA; v_call: TRBV7-9; cdr3_aa: CASSWAGAGYTF; cdr3_nt: TGTGCCAGCAGCTGGGCAGGGGCTGGCTACACCTTC
j_call: TRBJ2-7; d_call: TRBD1; clone_size: few; v_call: TRBV29-1; cdr3_aa: CSVQGVIEQYF; cdr3_nt: TGCAGCGTTCAGGGGGTCATCGAGCAGTACTTC
j_call: TRBJ1-1; d_call: TRBD1; clone_size: many; v_call: TRBV9; cdr3_aa: CASRGQGNTEAFF; cdr3_nt: TGTGCCAGCAGGGGACAGGGGAACACTGAAGCTTTCTTT
j_call: TRBJ2-3; d_call: NA; clone_size: NA; v_call: TRBV7-9; cdr3_aa: CASSAREGTDTQYF; cdr3_nt: TGTGCCAGCAGTGCCCGGGAAGGCACAGATACGCAGTATTTT
j_call: TRBJ1-2; d_call: TRBD1; clone_size: NA; v_call: TRBV9; cdr3_aa: CASSVRDRPYSGYTF; cdr3_nt: TGTGCCAGCAGCGTCCGGGACAGGCCGTATAGTGGCTACACCTTC
j_call: TRBJ2-1; d_call: NA; clone_size: few; v_call: TRBV28; cdr3_aa: CASSLSALQFF; cdr3_nt: TGTGCCAGCAGTTTATCGGCTTTGCAGTTCTTC
j_call: TRBJ1-2; d_call: NA; clone_size: once; v_call: TRBV9; cdr3_aa: CAISVNDLNYGYTF; cdr3_nt: TGTGCCATCAGCGTAAATGATTTAAACTATGGCTACACCTTC
j_call: TRBJ2-3; d_call: NA; clone_size: NA; v_call: TRBV20-1; cdr3_aa: CSAVGPDTDTQYF; cdr3_nt: TGCAGTGCCGTGGGACCAGACACAGATACGCAGTATTTT
j_call: TRBJ2-7; d_call: NA; clone_size: NA; v_call: TRBV7-9; cdr3_aa: CASSSKGNEQYF; cdr3_nt: TGTGCCAGCAGTTCCAAGGGCAACGAGCAGTACTTC
j_call: TRBJ2-2; d_call: NA; clone_size: NA; v_call: TRBV6-5; cdr3_aa: CASSYSRTLNTGELFF; cdr3_nt: TGTGCCAGCAGTTATAGTAGGACCCTCAACACCGGGGAGCTGTTTTTT
j_call: TRBJ2-1; d_call: TRBD1; clone_size: NA; v_call: TRBV27; cdr3_aa: CASSLWRQGGNEQFF; cdr3_nt: TGTGCCAGCAGTTTATGGCGACAGGGTGGCAATGAGCAGTTCTTC
j_call: TRBJ2-2; d_call: NA; clone_size: NA; v_call: TRBV28; cdr3_aa: CASSFRSGELFF; cdr3_nt: TGTGCCAGCAGTTTTAGGTCCGGGGAGCTGTTTTTT
j_call: TRBJ2-1; d_call: TRBD2; clone_size: few; v_call: TRBV5-1; cdr3_aa: CASSQGLASYDEQFF; cdr3_nt: TGCGCCAGCAGCCAAGGACTAGCGTCCTACGATGAGCAGTTCTTC
j_call: TRBJ1-4; d_call: NA; clone_size: NA; v_call: TRBV7-9; cdr3_aa: CASSSLTGTSSILNEKLFF; cdr3_nt: TGTGCCAGCAGTTCGCTAACCGGGACCTCTTCTATCCTTAATGAAAAACTGTTTTTT
j_call: TRBJ2-4; d_call: NA; clone_size: NA; v_call: TRBV21-1; cdr3_aa: CASSKRWQGSKNIQYF; cdr3_nt: TGTGCCAGCAGCAAAAGGTGGCAGGGGTCCAAAAACATTCAGTACTTC
j_call: TRBJ2-7; d_call: NA; clone_size: NA; v_call: TRBV7-8; cdr3_aa: CASSLDPPSSVGAYEQYF; cdr3_nt: TGTGCCAGCAGCTTAGATCCACCTTCTTCGGTCGGGGCCTACGAGCAGTACTTC
j_call: TRBJ2-1; d_call: NA; clone_size: few; v_call: TRBV5-1; cdr3_aa: CASSLISGVSYNEQFF; cdr3_nt: TGCGCCAGCAGCTTGATTAGCGGTGTCTCCTACAATGAGCAGTTCTTC
j_call: TRBJ1-3; d_call: NA; clone_size: few; v_call: TRBV20-1; cdr3_aa: CSASLGVWSSGNTIYF; cdr3_nt: TGCAGTGCTTCTTTGGGTGTGTGGAGCTCTGGAAACACCATATATTTT
j_call: TRBJ2-1; d_call: NA; clone_size: NA; v_call: TRBV27; cdr3_aa: CASRTVDSSSYNEQFF; cdr3_nt: TGTGCCAGCAGAACCGTGGACAGTAGCTCCTACAATGAGCAGTTCTTC
j_call: TRBJ1-1; d_call: NA; clone_size: NA; v_call: TRBV20-1; cdr3_aa: CSARPPSGLAAFF; cdr3_nt: TGCAGTGCTAGACCCCCCTCCGGGCTGGCCGCTTTCTTT
j_call: TRBJ2-5; d_call: NA; clone_size: NA; v_call: TRBV5-1; cdr3_aa: CASSFGPRRETQYF; cdr3_nt: TGCGCCAGCAGCTTTGGTCCGAGGCGGGAGACCCAGTACTTC
j_call: TRBJ1-2; d_call: NA; clone_size: few; v_call: TRBV4-1; cdr3_aa: CASSYSGTNYGYTF; cdr3_nt: TGCGCCAGCAGCTATTCCGGGACAAACTATGGCTACACCTTC
j_call: TRBJ2-7; d_call: TRBD2; clone_size: NA; v_call: TRBV20-1; cdr3_aa: CSAGGLAGSYEQYF; cdr3_nt: TGCAGCGCCGGCGGACTAGCGGGTTCCTACGAGCAGTACTTC
j_call: TRBJ1-1; d_call: NA; clone_size: NA; v_call: TRBV12-3/TRBV12-4; cdr3_aa: CASLNTEAFF; cdr3_nt: TGTGCCTCACTGAACACTGAAGCTTTCTTT
j_call: TRBJ1-1; d_call: NA; clone_size: NA; v_call: TRBV4-1; cdr3_aa: CASSQRSRELHTFF; cdr3_nt: TGCGCCAGCAGTCAAAGATCCCGGGAGCTACACACTTTCTTT
j_call: TRBJ1-4; d_call: TRBD1; clone_size: NA; v_call: TRBV12-3/TRBV12-4; cdr3_aa: CASSHVQGNNEEMDKLFF; cdr3_nt: TGTGCCAGCAGTCACGTACAGGGGAATAATGAAGAAATGGATAAACTGTTTTTT
j_call: TRBJ1-4; d_call: NA; clone_size: few; v_call: TRBV3-1; cdr3_aa: CASSQGDEKLFF; cdr3_nt: TGTGCCAGCAGCCAGGGAGATGAAAAACTGTTTTTT
j_call: TRBJ1-5; d_call: NA; clone_size: NA; v_call: TRBV27; cdr3_aa: CASNQGLSNQPQHF; cdr3_nt: TGTGCCAGCAACCAGGGGTTAAGCAATCAGCCCCAGCATTTT
j_call: TRBJ1-2; d_call: TRBD1; clone_size: few; v_call: TRBV20-1; cdr3_aa: CSARDSAAEGGPYYGYTF; cdr3_nt: TGCAGTGCTAGAGACAGCGCGGCAGAAGGGGGCCCTTACTATGGCTACACCTTC
j_call: TRBJ2-6; d_call: NA; clone_size: few; v_call: TRBV12-3/TRBV12-4; cdr3_aa: CATLSADATSGANVLTF; cdr3_nt: TGTGCCACACTCTCGGCCGATGCTACCTCCGGGGCCAACGTCCTGACCTTC
j_call: TRBJ2-1; d_call: NA; clone_size: few; v_call: TRBV5-5; cdr3_aa: CASSLNPDSYNEQFF; cdr3_nt: TGTGCCAGCAGCTTGAATCCCGACAGTTACAATGAGCAGTTCTTC
j_call: TRBJ1-2; d_call: NA; clone_size: NA; v_call: TRBV4-1; cdr3_aa: CASSQENINYGYTF; cdr3_nt: TGCGCCAGCAGCCAAGAAAATATTAACTATGGCTACACCTTC
j_call: TRBJ2-7; d_call: NA; clone_size: NA; v_call: TRBV7-6; cdr3_aa: CASSLFGGEVSYEQYF; cdr3_nt: TGTGCCAGCAGCCTGTTCGGAGGGGAGGTATCCTACGAGCAGTACTTC